Listed below are T cell receptor beta chains from one sample, sequenced in a study of metastatic and nonmetastatic thyroid tumors. With MiXCR, TCRdb called clones anew from the PCR reads. In the table there are approximately 37,000 clones, about 21% of which are singletons. Sequenced material: tumor tissue. The receptors stem from a male donor with papillary thyroid cancer or a benign thyroid nodule (not recorded which). Some clones in this sample may be carry-over from other donors' samples. Both conserved end residues are part of each CDR3. A D gene is named only where the DNA matches it firmly. Some rows have no size entry. The others give once, few or many, or a class for an expanded clone.

clone size: NA
V gene: TRBV7-3
D gene: TRBD1
J gene: TRBJ2-2
CDR3 protein: CASSRQGQGLGRELFF
CDR3 DNA: TGTGCCAGCAGCCGCCAAGGACAGGGCCTAGGACGGGAGCTGTTTTTT

clone size: NA
V gene: TRBV6-1
D gene: TRBD1
J gene: TRBJ2-3
CDR3 protein: CASSQQGAGTDTQYF
CDR3 DNA: TGTGCCAGCAGTCAACAGGGGGCGGGGACAGATACGCAGTATTTT

clone size: many
V gene: TRBV4-1
D gene: NA
J gene: TRBJ1-4
CDR3 protein: CASSQARGGSQLFF
CDR3 DNA: TGCGCCAGCAGCCAAGCGCGCGGCGGATCCCAACTGTTTTTT

clone size: few
V gene: TRBV6-1
D gene: NA
J gene: TRBJ1-5
CDR3 protein: CASSDGYQPQHF
CDR3 DNA: TGTGCCAGCAGTGATGGATACCAGCCCCAGCATTTT

clone size: many
V gene: TRBV3-1
D gene: NA
J gene: TRBJ2-2
CDR3 protein: CAGSQDAAGELFF
CDR3 DNA: TGTGCCGGCAGCCAAGATGCGGCCGGGGAGCTGTTTTTT

clone size: NA
V gene: TRBV14
D gene: NA
J gene: TRBJ2-7
CDR3 protein: CASSPWRSLLYEQYF
CDR3 DNA: TGTGCCAGCAGCCCCTGGCGTAGCCTCCTCTACGAGCAGTACTTC

clone size: many
V gene: TRBV30
D gene: NA
J gene: TRBJ1-6
CDR3 protein: CAWSFRGTLLNNSPLHF
CDR3 DNA: TGTGCCTGGAGTTTCAGGGGAACATTACTAAATAATTCACCCCTCCACTTT

clone size: NA
V gene: TRBV20-1
D gene: NA
J gene: TRBJ2-7
CDR3 protein: CSAQRPGVSYEQYF
CDR3 DNA: TGCAGTGCCCAGAGACCAGGGGTCTCCTACGAGCAGTACTTC

clone size: many
V gene: TRBV6-6
D gene: NA
J gene: TRBJ2-2
CDR3 protein: CASSYGGFANTGELFF
CDR3 DNA: TGTGCCAGCAGTTACGGCGGGTTCGCGAACACCGGGGAGCTGTTTTTT

clone size: few
V gene: TRBV7-9
D gene: NA
J gene: TRBJ2-7
CDR3 protein: CASSPPWGVQYF
CDR3 DNA: TGTGCCAGCAGCCCCCCCTGGGGAGTGCAGTACTTC

clone size: NA
V gene: TRBV11-2
D gene: NA
J gene: TRBJ2-6
CDR3 protein: CASSLDHGASGANVLTF
CDR3 DNA: TGTGCCAGCAGCTTAGACCATGGGGCCTCTGGGGCCAACGTCCTGACTTTC

clone size: many
V gene: TRBV20-1
D gene: NA
J gene: TRBJ2-2
CDR3 protein: CSASTGGTGELFF
CDR3 DNA: TGCAGTGCAAGTACAGGAGGCACCGGGGAGCTGTTTTTT

clone size: many
V gene: TRBV5-6
D gene: TRBD1
J gene: TRBJ1-6
CDR3 protein: CASSLDALQGAPLHF
CDR3 DNA: TGTGCCAGCAGCTTGGACGCTTTACAGGGGGCACCCCTCCACTTT

clone size: few
V gene: TRBV28
D gene: NA
J gene: TRBJ2-7
CDR3 protein: CASGTLVDEQYF
CDR3 DNA: TGTGCCAGTGGTACATTAGTAGACGAGCAGTACTTC

clone size: many
V gene: TRBV9
D gene: NA
J gene: TRBJ1-1
CDR3 protein: CASSVDGGAIDTEAFF
CDR3 DNA: TGTGCCAGCAGCGTAGACGGAGGGGCTATAGACACTGAAGCTTTCTTT

clone size: NA
V gene: TRBV11-2
D gene: NA
J gene: TRBJ1-5
CDR3 protein: CASSFPGQPQHF
CDR3 DNA: TGTGCCAGCAGCTTCCCCGGACAGCCCCAGCATTTT

clone size: few
V gene: TRBV9
D gene: NA
J gene: TRBJ2-3
CDR3 protein: CASSGDKDTQYF
CDR3 DNA: TGTGCCAGCAGCGGAGATAAAGATACGCAGTATTTT

clone size: many
V gene: TRBV28
D gene: NA
J gene: TRBJ1-5
CDR3 protein: CASSFQGTNQPQHF
CDR3 DNA: TGTGCCAGCAGTTTCCAGGGTACCAATCAGCCCCAGCATTTT

clone size: NA
V gene: TRBV27
D gene: TRBD2
J gene: TRBJ2-1
CDR3 protein: CASRGTITFEQFF
CDR3 DNA: TGTGCCAGCAGGGGGACTATTACGTTTGAGCAGTTCTTC

clone size: NA
V gene: TRBV27
D gene: NA
J gene: TRBJ2-7
CDR3 protein: CASSFLPFSEGYEQYF
CDR3 DNA: TGTGCCAGCAGTTTCCTCCCGTTTTCCGAGGGCTACGAGCAGTACTTC

clone size: NA
V gene: TRBV6-5
D gene: NA
J gene: TRBJ1-4
CDR3 protein: CASNRGMDEKLFF
CDR3 DNA: TGTGCCAGCAATAGGGGGATGGATGAAAAACTGTTTTTT

clone size: many
V gene: TRBV7-9
D gene: NA
J gene: TRBJ2-6
CDR3 protein: CASSLIPSGANVLTF
CDR3 DNA: TGTGCCAGCAGCTTAATTCCTTCTGGGGCCAACGTCCTGACTTTC